Included here is one T cell receptor beta chain sequence, with context. The table lists this clonotype with a few counts. Its antigen specificity is not known. Qualities for individual bases were not recorded, and no much larger clone is one base off. The sample belongs to a study of blood T cells in healthy people across ages (dated by TCRdb to the mid-2010s). Regarding the complete study: In model experiments, roughly one uniquely barcoded TCR beta cDNA molecule per two T cells was captured by template switching. Using deep sequencing normalized with unique cDNA molecular identifiers, the study measured how TCR beta repertoire diversity changes with age. The donors were split into four age groups: young (average 16 years), middle-aged (over 35), aged (roughly 60) and long-lived (more than 80). Donors of different ages were randomly distributed across sequencing lanes to avoid experimental bias. For two donors (one aged 18 to 30 and one aged 80 or older), the study analyzed two additional independent replicas of 1 million unique cDNA reads from the same blood draw.

V loses 5 bases at its end and J loses 0 bases; junction bases beyond the gene matches: 6. From the cysteine up to the phenylalanine, the CDR3 has a length of 15 residues. CDR3 DNA only is kept here, 45 bases in frame from base 1. CDR1 and CDR2 are drawn from the germline V gene (reference sequence): SEHNR, FQNEAQ. The paper's findings and limits, for the study overall: The percentage of naive T cells measured by flow cytometry correlated strongly with observed TCR beta diversity. Compared with the aged group, the long-lived group had more naive CD4+ T cells, fewer expanded clones and increased TCR diversity, suggesting age selection. Because donor CMV infection status was unknown, age-related changes in expanded clonotypes were potentially confounded. Bulk unsorted PBMC profiling prevented conclusive comparison of naive and antigen-experienced compartments. As age increased, observed TCR beta diversity per million T cells dropped in a roughly linear way, and a significant reduction was already evident by age about 36. Estimates of total diversity from one million sequenced T cells were regarded as lower bounds and underestimates.

The donors were 40 or so Caucasian individuals from Russia, aged roughly 6 to 100 years, who were systemically healthy. Each donor gave around 9.8 milliliters of peripheral blood, collected into EDTA-treated Vacutainer tubes. Ficoll-Paque density-gradient centrifugation was used to isolate PBMCs, with at least 7 million per sample. Trizol reagent was used to extract total RNA from PBMCs, with at least 6 micrograms per sample. Naive CD45RAhigh/CD27high T cell percentages were measured by flow cytometry on a PBMC aliquot from every donor. Libraries were constructed by 5' RACE. The listed sequencing device is Illumina HiSeq 2500. A second roughly 6 to 12 cycle PCR used a sample-barcoded 5' primer and a J-beta primer mix. Each TCR beta cDNA molecule received a unique molecular identifier from a template-switch 5' adaptor carrying 12 random nucleotides. Each sample yielded at least 3 million CDR3-containing paired-end reads. All of the RNA was converted into first-strand cDNA using the Mint cDNA synthesis kit, with a TRBC-specific oligonucleotide serving as the primer. All cDNA was treated with uracil-DNA glycosylase and then went through a first 18-cycle PCR with the universal primers M1SS and BC2_uni_R. Per the authors' processing: For normalization, 1 million high-quality reads were randomly selected from each sample, with every read carrying a distinct molecular identifier. Reads with shared molecular identifiers were discarded instead of being binned into consensus sequences. MiTCR, set to a Q25 quality threshold and the strictest error-elimination algorithm, was used for CDR3 identification, clonotype clustering and error correction. A nonparametric unseen species model with Euler transformation was used to estimate a lower bound on total TCR beta diversity. The public reads were quality trimmed at Q25 with fastp and then assembled into clones with MiXCR by TCRdb, keeping productive beta chains. Rows matching on CDR3 protein sequence are summarized as one entry with the most common DNA and genes. The V and J calls reflect TCRdb's pipeline rather than the authors' work. This sample comprises about 580,000 distinct CDR3 sequences, about 45% of them detected only once. About 22% of the sample lies in the top ten.

The V and J segments used are TRBV7-9 and TRBJ1-1; a stretch of 7 junction bases matches TRBD1. The source of this sequence is a man older than 75 in good health. Sequencing was done on a sample of blood. The bases read TGTGCCAGCAGCCCTCCGGGACAGTTGAACACTGAAGCTTTCTTT. It encodes CASSPPGQLNTEAFF.